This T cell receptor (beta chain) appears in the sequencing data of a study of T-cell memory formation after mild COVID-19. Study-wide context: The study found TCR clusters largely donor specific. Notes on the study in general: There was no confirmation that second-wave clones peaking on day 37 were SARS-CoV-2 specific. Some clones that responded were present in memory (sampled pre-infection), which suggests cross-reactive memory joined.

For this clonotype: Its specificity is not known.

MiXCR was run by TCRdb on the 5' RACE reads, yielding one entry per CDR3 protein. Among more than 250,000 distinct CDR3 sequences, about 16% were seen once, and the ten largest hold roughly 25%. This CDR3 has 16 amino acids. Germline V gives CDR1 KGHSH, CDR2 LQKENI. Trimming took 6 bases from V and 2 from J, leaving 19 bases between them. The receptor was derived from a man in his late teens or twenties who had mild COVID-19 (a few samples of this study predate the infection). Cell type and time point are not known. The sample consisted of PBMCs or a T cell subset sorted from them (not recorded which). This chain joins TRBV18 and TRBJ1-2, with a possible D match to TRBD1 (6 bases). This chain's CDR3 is CASSLNGGLGNYGYTF. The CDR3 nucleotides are TGTGCCAGCTCTCTTAACGGGGGGCTGGGGAACTATGGCTACACCTTC. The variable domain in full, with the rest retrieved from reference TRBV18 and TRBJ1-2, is NAGVMQNPRHLVRRRGQEARLRCSPMKGHSHVYWYRQLPEEGLKFMVYLQKENIIDESGMPKERFSAEFPKEGPSILRIQQVVRGDSAAYFCASSLNGGLGNYGYTFGSGTRLTVV.